This T cell receptor (beta chain) appears in the sequencing data of a study of cytomegalovirus exposure and HLA in healthy donors. From germline, CDR1 is SGHDT and CDR2 YYEEEE. The CDR3 is 18 residues long. Trimming at V came to 3 bases and at J to 4 bases, leaving 13 bases not matched to a gene. Findings and caveats of the study: Most CMV-associated TCR beta chains appeared HLA-restricted in a later analysis. An analysis done earlier found most TCR beta V segments productive about 90% or about 30% of the time.

Worth noting for this clone: Its specificity is not known.

PCR amplification relied on 60 Vbeta primers (plus 13 Jbeta primers). Using immunoSEQ multiplex PCR, the repertoire was profiled, and TCRdb retains in-frame clones only, with some absent. Found here are about 160,000 clones, around 80% of them singletons; the top ten hold 2.5% to 3.5%. Sequencing was carried out using PBMCs. The clonotype comes from a woman between 45 and 65 years old in good health and CMV-seropositive. V usage is TRBV5-6 and J usage is TRBJ2-3; the match to TRBD2 covers 11 bases. The CDR3 region has the DNA TGTGCCAGCAGCTCCACCCTTATAGCGGGGGGGCTCGCAGATACGCAGTATTTT. Protein product: CASSSTLIAGGLADTQYF.